Included here is one T cell receptor beta chain sequence, with context. As yet, its antigen is unknown. Donors were healthy Caucasian individuals from Russia aged about 6 to 90. Per sample, a minimum of 6.5 million PBMCs were isolated. V was shortened by 5 bases and J by 7 bases, with 14 bases between the two germline ends. The CDR3 runs to 14 residues. From germline, CDR1 is MDHEN and CDR2 SYDVKM. This sample was taken from a study of blood T cells in healthy people across ages. Primers used in a second PCR of about 6 to 11 cycles were a sample-barcoded 5' primer and a J-beta primer mix. Every sample gave at least 2.5 million paired-end reads containing CDR3. TCRdb analysed the 5' RACE reads with MiXCR anew, one entry per CDR3 protein. Here the sample spans more than 650,000 distinct CDR3 sequences, over 20% being singletons. Study findings and constraints: Investigators treated diversity estimates from one million T cells as underestimates.

Sequenced material: blood. The rearrangement uses TRBV28 and TRBJ1-4, with a possible D match to TRBD1 (5 bases). This sequence was found in a man aged 65 to 79 in good health. Written as DNA, the CDR3 is TGTGCCAGCAGTACCCCGGGGGGGGTTGAAAAACTGTTTTTT. Translating it yields CASSTPGGVEKLFF.